This entry concerns a single T cell receptor (beta chain). The specificity of this receptor is unknown. Qualities for individual bases were not recorded, and no much larger clone is one base off. Enrolling through a virtual design, the prospective study's participants ranged in age from about 18 to 100 years and lived across some 23 United States geographic areas. In the prospective study, participants were assigned to cohorts based on the clinical history participants reported in a screening survey and a study questionnaire. Exposed participants had been in contact, within 2 weeks of entering the study, with a person who had a PCR-confirmed or clinician-diagnosed case of COVID-19. In the prospective study, mobile phlebotomists collected whole blood, serum and a nasopharyngeal or oropharyngeal swab from each participant. Prospective study participants could optionally give additional blood draws and questionnaires over an approximately two-month period. Blood samples from the prospective study were shipped frozen or at room temperature prior to DNA extraction.

The data originate from a study of blood T cell repertoires in COVID-19 (dated by TCRdb to 2018 to 2021). For the wider study: Samples covering the acute and convalescent phases of COVID-19 were provided by collaborators in the United States, Italy and Spain. The prospective study material was composed of cDNA or gDNA derived from T cells, B-cell-depleted T cells, or PBMCs. Deeply sampled blood TCRbeta repertoires from subjects exposed to, actively infected with, or recovered from COVID-19 were included in the dataset. The repertoires were released in a freely available public database meant as a resource for research on the immune response to SARS-CoV-2. Samples came from the ongoing ImmuneRACE study (first 160 participants) plus 1,254 subjects from 6 global collaborators. A de-identified subject ID, COVID-19 status, age in years and sex were almost always included in the sample metadata. Where available, HLA class I and class II types were obtained from metadata supplied by the sample provider rather than from assay-based typing.

Study-wide findings and limitations: The quantity of clinical and demographic metadata differed by source and by participant and was supplied without curation.

CDR1 and CDR2 (LGHDT, YNNKEL) derive from the germline V gene (reference sequence). Spanning cysteine to phenylalanine, the CDR3 consists of 11 amino acids. The DNA shown is the 33-base CDR3, in frame from base 1. V is clipped by 4 bases and J by 8 bases, and the sequence between their germline boundaries is 6 bases long. TCRbeta CDR3 regions were amplified from genomic DNA using the immunoSEQ Assay, a bias-controlled multiplex PCR. Under the source paper's analysis protocol: Within the assay, amplification of reference gene primers was used to estimate how many nucleated cells each sample contained. To quantify the absolute abundance of each unique TCRbeta CDR3 rearrangement, sequence reads were collapsed and filtered. Productive Simpson clonality was computed per sample as the square root of Simpson's diversity index over productive rearrangements. TCRdb provides this immuneACCESS table in a form limited to in-frame rearrangements. Some clones are lacking; in checked studies, under half of them reflect an unresolved V gene, and why the rest are absent is not known. V, J and clone size reflect that table, while D and trimming were determined from the DNA. The sample yields about 320,000 clones; 85% to 95% were counted once. The ten largest account for around 3.9% of the sample.

Here the chain combines TRBV3-1 (or the pseudogene TRBV3-2) and TRBJ2-1; the D gene is unclear. The receptor was derived from a woman in her 30s who had been exposed to COVID-19. The sample was PBMCs or T cells enriched from blood (not recorded which). The CDR3 loop reads CASSLFDEQFF. DNA sequence: TGTGCCAGCAGCCTCTTTGATGAGCAGTTCTTC.